Listed here is a single T cell receptor beta chain. No antigen is known for it. The record originates from a study of cytomegalovirus exposure and HLA in healthy donors. Study-level background: An earlier analysis found around 120 million unique TCR beta sequences from around 180 million T cells.

Study-wide findings and caveats: A later analysis linked about 17,000 TCR beta sequences to HLA alleles at 0.05 false discovery rate.

13 Jbeta primers and 60 Vbeta primers were used for the PCR. Sequenced by immunoSEQ multiplex PCR; TCRdb stores in-frame clones only, minus some. The sample lists under 70,000 clones; about nine tenths were seen once. Germline CDR1 SGHVS, CDR2 FQNEAQ. The CDR3 has 16 amino acids. V lost 2 bases, J lost 5 bases, and 16 bases lay in between. The sequence derives from a woman in her twenties or thirties in good health and CMV-seronegative. The sequenced material came from PBMCs. This chain links TRBV7-8 with TRBJ2-1, with TRBD1 as a possible D gene (6 bases). The CDR3 region is CASSLWGRQADNEQFF. The CDR3 coding sequence is TGTGCCAGCAGCTTATGGGGCCGACAGGCAGACAATGAGCAGTTCTTC.